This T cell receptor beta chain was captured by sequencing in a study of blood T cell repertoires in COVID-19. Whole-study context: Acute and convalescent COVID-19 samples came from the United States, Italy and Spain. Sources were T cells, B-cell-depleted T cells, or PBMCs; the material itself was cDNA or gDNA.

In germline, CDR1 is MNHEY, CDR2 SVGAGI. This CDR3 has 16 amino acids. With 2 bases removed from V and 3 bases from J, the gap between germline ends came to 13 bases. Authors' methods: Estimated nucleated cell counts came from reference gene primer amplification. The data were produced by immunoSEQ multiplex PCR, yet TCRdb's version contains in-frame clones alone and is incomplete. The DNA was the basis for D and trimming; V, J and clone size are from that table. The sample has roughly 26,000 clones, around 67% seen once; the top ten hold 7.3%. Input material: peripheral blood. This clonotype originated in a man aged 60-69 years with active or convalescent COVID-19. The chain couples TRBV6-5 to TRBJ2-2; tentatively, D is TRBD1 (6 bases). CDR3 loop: CASSYGWGLHTGELFF. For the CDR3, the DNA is TGTGCCAGCAGTTACGGGTGGGGGCTCCACACCGGGGAGCTGTTTTTT.